The T cell receptor beta chain under discussion was sequenced for a study of blood T cell repertoires in COVID-19. Study information: PBMCs, B-cell-depleted T cells, or T cells provided the cDNA or gDNA that made up the material.

Germline trimming cut 7 bases from V and 1 base from J; bases unmatched to any gene: 11. Per the germline V gene, CDR1 is MNHNY and CDR2 is SVGAGI (reference sequence). This CDR3 has 16 residues. Using immunoSEQ multiplex PCR, the repertoire was profiled, and TCRdb retains in-frame clones only, with some absent. This table holds 44,000 or so clones, 84% found once. The receptor comes from a man between 50 and 59 years old with active COVID-19. Sequencing input: peripheral blood. This sequence joins TRBV6-6 and TRBJ2-3; the match to TRBD1 covers 7 bases. The CDR3 DNA follows: TGTGCCAGCACCAAACGACAGGGTTCGGGCACAGATACGCAGTATTTT. It translates to CASTKRQGSGTDTQYF.